The 32 T cell receptor beta chains below were found in one sample sequenced in a study of CD8 T cells in ankylosing spondylitis. General study results and limits: About 8 highly homologous variants made up a TCR beta motif that seemed to typify ankylosing spondylitis blood.

TCRdb itself ran the 5' RACE reads through MiXCR, one entry per CDR3 protein. The sample includes more than 500,000 distinct CDR3 sequences, approximately 5% seen only once; the top ten take under 4.5%. Antigens for these TCRs are unknown. Sequences were obtained from blood, either unsorted or a sorted T cell fraction (not recorded which). These receptors were obtained from a male donor with ankylosing spondylitis.

The sample holds many counts of this clonotype. The chain joins TRBV7-8 to TRBJ2-3; TRBD2 might be the D (5 bases). V dropped 0 bases and J dropped 2 bases, with 6 bases sitting between them. The CDR3 spans 14 residues. The V gene's germline CDR1 is SGHVS and CDR2 FQNEAQ. This CDR3 is CASSLARDTDTQYF. Written as DNA, the CDR3 is TGTGCCAGCAGCTTAGCTCGGGACACAGATACGCAGTATTTT.

The table lists this clonotype with many counts. V is TRBV13 and J is TRBJ2-4; weak D call: TRBD2 (6 bases). The CDR3 consists of 12 residues. Trimming left V 5 bases short and J 14 bases short, with 16 bases between. Germline CDR1 PRHDT, CDR2 FYEKMQ (reference sequence). The CDR3 nucleotides are TGTGCCAGCAGCGGCCCAGGACTACAAAAGTACTTC. It codes for CASSGPGLQKYF.

This clonotype was counted at least ten times. CDR3 nucleotides: TGTGCCAGCAGCTTAACACCCGGAGAGACCCAGTACTTC. This gives the protein CASSLTPGETQYF. The rearrangement links TRBV7-6 to TRBJ2-5, with no clear D. CDR1 is SGHVS, CDR2 FNYEAQ, per germline. V lost 2 bases and J 4 bases, leaving 8 bases between the germline ends. The CDR3 consists of 13 residues.

This clonotype was picked up many times. For the CDR3, the DNA is TGTGCCAGCAGCTTACCACCCAGACAGGGAAGTGTACAGTACTTC. Its protein is CASSLPPRQGSVQYF. The V call is TRBV7-9, the J call TRBJ2-7, with 7 bases lining up with TRBD1. The length of the CDR3 is 15 residues. Germline CDR1 and CDR2: SEHNR and FQNEAQ (reference sequence). Germline trimming cut 2 bases from V and 10 bases from J; bases unmatched to any gene: 14.

The sample holds many counts of this clonotype. The rearrangement joins TRBV12-3 or TRBV12-4 to TRBJ1-3, with 7 bases that match TRBD1. The V segment lost 4 bases and the J segment 4 bases; nucleotides outside the gene matches: 7. This CDR3 comprises 15 residues. CDR3 sequence (DNA): TGTGCCAGCAGTTCAACAGGGGTGGTGGGAAACACCATATATTTT. Amino acids: CASSSTGVVGNTIYF.

This clonotype was observed many times. The chain employs TRBV20-1 and TRBJ1-6; possibly TRBD1 for D (6 bases). The CDR3 runs to 14 residues. The V end lost 1 base, the J end lost 10 bases, and 14 bases lay between the germline ends. Germline CDR1 is DFQATT and CDR2 is SNEGSKA (reference sequence). The CDR3, as DNA: TGCAGTGCTAGAGTTGGACAGAGGGAATCACCCCTCCACTTT. It translates to CSARVGQRESPLHF.

This clonotype was observed many times. The chain combines TRBV28 with TRBJ2-3, with 10 nucleotides matching TRBD2. CDR1 is MDHEN and CDR2 is SYDVKM in the germline V gene. V gave up 2 bases and J gave up 3 bases; unmatched junction bases: 5. The CDR3 loop spans 16 amino acids. The CDR3 DNA reads TGTGCCAGCAGTTTACCACTAGCGGGAATAACAGATACGCAGTATTTT. It codes for CASSLPLAGITDTQYF.

This clonotype was observed at least ten times. The chain employs TRBV5-1 and TRBJ1-1; 7 bases fit TRBD1. This CDR3 is 15 amino acids long. The V gene end was trimmed by 3 bases and the J gene end by 1 base; junction bases not matched to a gene: 6. CDR1 is SGHRS and CDR2 is YFSETQ in the germline V gene. This CDR3 is CASSSETGRNTEAFF. DNA for the CDR3: TGCGCCAGCAGCTCGGAGACAGGGCGGAACACTGAAGCTTTCTTT.

This clonotype was observed many times. The chain has TRBV6-1 and TRBJ2-7; TRBD1 matches at 10 bases. The CDR3 consists of 14 residues. The germline CDR1 and CDR2 sequences are MNHNS and SASEGT. V was pared by 5 bases and J by 6 bases, with 7 bases of the junction left unmatched. The CDR3 DNA follows: TGTGCCAGCAGTAGACACGGGACAGGGGTCGAGCAGTACTTC. Translating it yields CASSRHGTGVEQYF.

This clonotype was recorded a few times. The chain is built from TRBV6-1 and TRBJ2-4, with no clear D. Trimming took 6 bases from V and 0 from J, leaving 15 bases between them. Germline V lookup: CDR1 MNHNS, CDR2 SASEGT. CDR3 length: 16 amino acids. Here the CDR3 reads CASSDEITVAKNIQYF. The CDR3 nucleotides read TGTGCCAGCAGCGACGAGATTACTGTAGCCAAAAACATTCAGTACTTC.

This clonotype was counted at least ten times. This chain uses TRBV29-1 with TRBJ2-1; D uncertain. V lost 3 bases to trimming and J lost 3 bases, with 15 bases between them. The CDR3 runs 15 residues. In germline, CDR1 is SQVTM, CDR2 ANQGSEA. CDR3 protein: CSVDSGYSYYNEQFF. The CDR3 DNA reads TGCAGCGTTGATAGTGGCTACTCGTACTACAATGAGCAGTTCTTC.

This clonotype appeared many times. The rearrangement joins TRBV7-9 to TRBJ2-7, with unresolved D. Germline V gives CDR1 SEHNR, CDR2 FQNEAQ (reference sequence). V shed 1 base and J shed 4 bases, with 11 bases lying between them. This CDR3 has 14 residues. The CDR3 loop reads CASSLDMGIYEQYF. The CDR3 region has the DNA TGTGCCAGCAGCTTAGATATGGGGATTTACGAGCAGTACTTC.

This clonotype occurred many times. The rearrangement joins TRBV29-1 to TRBJ2-7, with TRBD2 identical over 8 bases. The V gene end was trimmed by 6 bases and the J gene end by 3 bases; junction bases not matched to a gene: 10. This CDR3 is 14 amino acids long. Germline V gives CDR1 SQVTM, CDR2 ANQGSEA. CDR3 sequence: CSVGSTSGGYEQYF. CDR3 DNA sequence: TGCAGCGTCGGATCGACCAGCGGGGGCTACGAGCAGTACTTC.

The table lists this clonotype with many counts. This chain joins TRBV12-3 or TRBV12-4 and TRBJ1-2; D not resolved. There are 15 residues in the CDR3. V was trimmed by 5 bases and J by 2 bases, leaving 15 bases between them. DNA of the CDR3: TGTGCCAGCAGTCCCGGCGGAGGAGGAAACTATGGCTACACCTTC. This sequence encodes CASSPGGGGNYGYTF.

This clonotype came up many times. The chain combines TRBV7-6 with TRBJ1-4; D not resolved. The CDR3 loop spans 15 amino acids. V lost 1 base to trimming and J lost 6 bases, with 12 bases between them. Germline CDR1 and CDR2: SGHVS and FNYEAQ. The CDR3 protein is CASSLGGVLYEKLFF. CDR3 DNA: TGTGCCAGCAGCTTAGGCGGGGTACTATATGAAAAACTGTTTTTT.

At least ten counts were recorded for this clonotype. This rearrangement joins TRBV7-2 to TRBJ2-4, with D maybe TRBD1 (6 bases). The CDR3 covers 17 residues. Deletions cut 3 bases from V and 2 bases from J, with 17 bases between. Per germline, CDR1 SGHTA and CDR2 FQGNSA. The DNA for the CDR3 is TGTGCCAGCAGCTTCAGGGGCAGGGCTTTGTCCAAAAACATTCAGTACTTC. Amino acids: CASSFRGRALSKNIQYF.

This clonotype was detected many times. This chain joins TRBV11-2 and TRBJ2-7, with D possibly TRBD2 on 6 matching bases. Trimming stripped 0 bases from V and 6 bases from J, with 21 bases between. Per the germline V gene, CDR1 is SGHAT and CDR2 is FQNNGV. This CDR3 contains 17 residues. The CDR3 DNA reads TGTGCCAGCAGCTTAGACGGGAGAACAGGCCAAGGTGGCGAGCAGTACTTC. Its protein is CASSLDGRTGQGGEQYF.

This clonotype was counted at least ten times. The rearrangement uses TRBV10-3 and TRBJ2-7, with D uncertain. Germline V gene sequence: CDR1 ENHRY, CDR2 SYGVKD. With 10 bases removed from V and 0 bases from J, the gap between germline ends came to 13 bases. The CDR3 consists of 13 residues. CDR3 amino acids: CATVDASSYEQYF. CDR3 nucleotide sequence: TGTGCCACGGTTGACGCGAGCTCCTACGAGCAGTACTTC.

In its sample, this clonotype was seen many times. The chain joins TRBV20-1 to TRBJ2-7, with 7 bases lining up with TRBD2. V lost 1 base, J lost 5 bases, and 8 bases stayed unmatched. Germline V gene sequence: CDR1 DFQATT, CDR2 SNEGSKA (reference sequence). This CDR3 has 14 residues. The CDR3 nucleotides are TGCAGTGCTAGAGGTGGCGGGAGTACGGACGAGCAGTACTTC. Translation: CSARGGGSTDEQYF.

This clonotype was seen repeatedly, ten times or more. V is TRBV11-2 and J is TRBJ1-2; D might be TRBD1 (6 bases). This CDR3 has 14 residues. The V end lost 5 bases, the J end lost 7 bases, and 17 bases lay between the germline ends. CDR1 and CDR2 (germline): SGHAT, FQNNGV. CDR3 sequence (DNA): TGTGCCAGCAGCGCCACAGGGTTTCTGGGTGGCTACACCTTC. This codes for CASSATGFLGGYTF.

This clonotype was counted many times. The V and J genes are TRBV7-9 and TRBJ2-5; D unresolved. Germline V CDR1 and CDR2: SEHNR, FQNEAQ (reference sequence). There are 14 residues in the CDR3. Trimming removed 2 bases at V and 5 bases at J, with 12 bases between. CDR3 bases: TGTGCCAGCAGCTTATCCAGGTCGACGGAGACCCAGTACTTC. Its translation is CASSLSRSTETQYF.

This clonotype was counted at least ten times. V gene TRBV4-3 combines with J gene TRBJ1-4; a weak D match, TRBD1 (5 bases). The germline V gene has CDR1 LGHNA and CDR2 YSLEER. The CDR3 totals 16 residues. Between the trimmed V and J ends, which lost 0 bases and 7 bases, there was a span of 15 bases. CDR3 residues: CASSQDERQGGEKLFF. The CDR3 nucleotides read TGCGCCAGCAGCCAAGATGAAAGGCAGGGTGGTGAAAAACTGTTTTTT.

This clonotype came up a few times. V gene TRBV6-2 or TRBV6-3 combines with J gene TRBJ2-1; D uncertain. The CDR3 has 12 residues. Deletions cut 6 bases from V and 6 bases from J, with 9 bases between. Germline V gene lookup returns CDR1 MNHEY and CDR2 SVGEGT. This chain's CDR3 is CASRRYSNEQFF. DNA of the CDR3: TGTGCCAGCAGAAGATACTCCAATGAGCAGTTCTTC.

This clonotype appeared a few times. This sequence joins TRBV4-3 and TRBJ2-7; TRBD2 aligns across 13 bases. The CDR3 runs to 15 residues. Germline V lookup: CDR1 LGHNA, CDR2 YSLEER. The trim removed 3 bases at V and 5 bases at J, leaving 4 bases unmatched. The CDR3 reads CASSQEGLAGNEQYF. In DNA form, the CDR3 reads TGCGCCAGCAGCCAGGAGGGACTAGCGGGAAACGAGCAGTACTTC.

The CDR3 DNA sequence: TGTGCCAGCAGTGTAACGGGCTTCGGCACAGATACGCAGTATTTT. Translating gives CASSVTGFGTDTQYF. The rearrangement joins TRBV6-1 to TRBJ2-3; D ambiguous. The CDR3 runs to 15 residues. Per the germline V gene, CDR1 is MNHNS and CDR2 is SASEGT. V was pared by 4 bases and J by 1 base, with 12 bases between.

In its sample, this clonotype was seen many times. The chain is built from TRBV7-2 and TRBJ1-3, with TRBD1 identical over 7 bases. Trimming cost V 5 bases and J 2 bases; bases outside gene matches: 3. Germline CDR1 reads SGHTA; CDR2 reads FQGNSA. CDR3 size: 14 residues. In DNA, the CDR3 is TGTGCCAGCAGCCAAGGGACAGCTGGAAACACCATATATTTT. This gives the protein CASSQGTAGNTIYF.

This clonotype was picked up many times. This chain connects TRBV5-1 to TRBJ1-5; D may be TRBD1 (5 bases). V was clipped by 0 bases and J by 6 bases, with 10 bases between them. CDR3 length equals 14 residues. Germline V gene sequence: CDR1 SGHRS, CDR2 YFSETQ. As DNA, the CDR3 is TGCGCCAGCAGCTTGGGGGACCCACTTCAGCCCCAGCATTTT. Translation: CASSLGDPLQPQHF.

There are a few counts of this clonotype. The CDR3 nucleotides are TGTGCCAGCAGTCAACAAAGGAAAGTGCAGTTCTTC. As protein: CASSQQRKVQFF. The chain carries TRBV6-2 or TRBV6-3 and TRBJ2-1, with D unresolved. Germline V gene sequence: CDR1 MNHEY, CDR2 SVGEGT. The CDR3 is made up of 12 amino acids. Trimming pared 5 bases from V and 12 bases from J, leaving 14 bases between.

The sample holds many counts of this clonotype. This chain uses TRBV7-9 with TRBJ1-2; perhaps TRBD1 as D (6 bases). Per the germline V gene, CDR1 is SEHNR and CDR2 is FQNEAQ (reference sequence). With 5 bases removed from V and 4 bases from J, the gap between germline ends came to 14 bases. CDR3 length: 14 residues. CDR3 bases: TGTGCCAGCAGCAATCCGGGACATATCTATGGCTACACCTTC. Its translation is CASSNPGHIYGYTF.

This clonotype has only a few counts. As DNA, the CDR3 is TGTGCCAGCAGTTTCGACCTCCAACACAATGAGCAGTTCTTC. The encoded protein is CASSFDLQHNEQFF. J is TRBJ2-1 and V is TRBV28, with D uncertain. V lost 3 bases and J lost 5, with 11 bases in between. This CDR3 contains 14 residues. Looked up from germline, CDR1 is MDHEN and CDR2 is SYDVKM. The complete variable domain, with remaining parts taken from reference TRBV28 and TRBJ2-1, reads DVKVTQSSRYLVKRTGEKVFLECVQDMDHENMFWYRQDPGLGLRLIYFSYDVKMKEKGDIPEGYSVSREKKERFSLILESASTNQTSMYLCASSFDLQHNEQFFGPGTRLTVL.

Many counts were recorded for this clonotype. CDR3: CASSLAGQGGWNTEAFF. CDR3 in DNA: TGCGCCAGCAGCTTGGCCGGACAGGGAGGATGGAACACTGAAGCTTTCTTT. The genes are TRBV5-1 and TRBJ1-1; 8 bases align to TRBD1. The V gene's germline CDR1 is SGHRS and CDR2 YFSETQ. The V segment lost 0 bases and the J segment 1 base; nucleotides outside the gene matches: 8. The CDR3 contains 17 residues.

V gene TRBV7-6 combines with J gene TRBJ2-1, with 9 bases lining up with TRBD1. Germline lookup yields CDR1 SGHVS and CDR2 FNYEAQ. The CDR3 covers 17 residues. After removal of 0 bases from V and 4 bases from J, the junction contained 7 bases not matched to a gene. CDR3 in DNA: TGTGCCAGCAGCTTAGCGCAGGGGACAGGGCCATACAATGAGCAGTTCTTC. Its protein is CASSLAQGTGPYNEQFF.